This T cell receptor beta chain was sequenced for a study of cytomegalovirus exposure and HLA in healthy donors. For the study at large: Most donors, 81% of a few hundred genotyped, fell in the Caucasian-associated ancestry cluster.

V shed 1 base and J shed 4 bases, with 11 bases lying between them. The CDR3 covers 13 residues. The germline gives CDR1 GTSNPN, CDR2 SVGIG (reference sequence). PCR employed 60 Vbeta and 13 Jbeta primers. The method was immunoSEQ multiplex PCR; TCRdb's version includes in-frame clones alone and lacks a portion of them. The sample totals some 51,000 clones. While unrecorded immune exposures were likely, the donors were nominally healthy when sampled. The chain is built from TRBV30 and TRBJ2-7; D uncertain. The sample consisted of PBMCs. The clonotype comes from a man aged 35 to 55 in good health and CMV-seropositive. In DNA, the CDR3 is TGTGCCTGGAGTGGGGCGACCGGATACGAGCAGTACTTC. Translated, it gives CAWSGATGYEQYF. Drawing the rest from reference TRBV30 and TRBJ2-7, the complete variable domain is SQTIHQWPATLVQPVGSPLSLECTVEGTSNPNLYWYRQAAGRGLQLLFYSVGIGQISSEVPQNLSASRPQDRQFILSSKKLLLSDSGFYLCAWSGATGYEQYFGPGTRLTVT.